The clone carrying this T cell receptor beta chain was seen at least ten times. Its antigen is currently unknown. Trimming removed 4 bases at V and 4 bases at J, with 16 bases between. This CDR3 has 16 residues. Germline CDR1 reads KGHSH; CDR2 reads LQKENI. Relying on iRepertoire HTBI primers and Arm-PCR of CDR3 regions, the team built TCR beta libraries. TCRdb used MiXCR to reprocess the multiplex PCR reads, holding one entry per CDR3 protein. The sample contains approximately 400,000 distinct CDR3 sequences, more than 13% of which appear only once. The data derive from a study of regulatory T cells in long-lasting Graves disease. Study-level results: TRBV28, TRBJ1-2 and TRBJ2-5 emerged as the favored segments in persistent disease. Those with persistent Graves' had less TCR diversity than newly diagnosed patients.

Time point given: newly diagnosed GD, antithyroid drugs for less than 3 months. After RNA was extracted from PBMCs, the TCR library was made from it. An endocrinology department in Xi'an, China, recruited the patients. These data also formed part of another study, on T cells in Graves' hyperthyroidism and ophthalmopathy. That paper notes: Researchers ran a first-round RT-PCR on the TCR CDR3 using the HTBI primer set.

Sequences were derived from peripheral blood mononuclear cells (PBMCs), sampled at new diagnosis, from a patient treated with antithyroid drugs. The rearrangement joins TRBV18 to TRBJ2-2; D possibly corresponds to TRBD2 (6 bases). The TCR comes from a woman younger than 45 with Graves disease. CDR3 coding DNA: TGTGCCAGCTCACGGTTGGACGGGACTTTCACCGGGGAGCTGTTTTTT. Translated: CASSRLDGTFTGELFF.